Given below is one TCR beta chain in context. The CDR3 contains 12 residues. The entry originates in a study of blood T cell repertoires in COVID-19. Study information: Donors in Cohort 3 who had recovered were those with two negative PCRs, healthcare professional clearance, or resolution of their symptoms.

The method was immunoSEQ multiplex PCR; TCRdb's version includes in-frame clones alone and lacks a portion of them. The repertoire holds 350,000 to 450,000 clones, around 87% seen once, with around 1.9% in the top ten. Participant age was roughly 18 to 89 years, and participants resided in about two dozen US areas. Researchers sorted participants into cohorts using their self-reported clinical history. Source material: PBMCs or T cells enriched from blood (not recorded which). The chain is built from TRBV21-1 and TRBJ1-1; the table's TRBD1 call for D was not verified on the DNA. TRBV21-1 has pseudogene status. This TCR was recovered from a man aged 35-49 years in a cohort exposed to, infected with or recovered from COVID-19 (not recorded which). CDR3 in amino acids: CASSSVNTEAFF. CDR3 coding DNA: TGTGCCAGCAGCTCAGTCAACACTGAAGCTTTCTTT.